This record looks at one TCR beta chain sequence and its context. This sample was taken from a study of control samples from healthy donors and cancer patients. The CDR3 has 14 residues. Trimming removed 2 bases from V and 1 base from J, with 8 bases in between. Germline values: CDR1 LNHDA, CDR2 SQIVND (reference sequence). Assay used: immunoSEQ multiplex PCR; TCRdb lists only in-frame clones, some missing. The repertoire consists of approximately 49,000 clones, with around 86% occurring once and the leading ten covering 2.5% to 3%. The rearrangement links TRBV19 to TRBJ1-1; D gene uncertain. Sequencing was performed on PBMCs. This TCR derives from a woman aged 45-60 years with lung cancer. CDR3 in amino acids: CASSITRSNTEAFF. CDR3 nucleotides: TGTGCCAGTAGTATAACCCGGTCGAACACTGAAGCTTTCTTT.